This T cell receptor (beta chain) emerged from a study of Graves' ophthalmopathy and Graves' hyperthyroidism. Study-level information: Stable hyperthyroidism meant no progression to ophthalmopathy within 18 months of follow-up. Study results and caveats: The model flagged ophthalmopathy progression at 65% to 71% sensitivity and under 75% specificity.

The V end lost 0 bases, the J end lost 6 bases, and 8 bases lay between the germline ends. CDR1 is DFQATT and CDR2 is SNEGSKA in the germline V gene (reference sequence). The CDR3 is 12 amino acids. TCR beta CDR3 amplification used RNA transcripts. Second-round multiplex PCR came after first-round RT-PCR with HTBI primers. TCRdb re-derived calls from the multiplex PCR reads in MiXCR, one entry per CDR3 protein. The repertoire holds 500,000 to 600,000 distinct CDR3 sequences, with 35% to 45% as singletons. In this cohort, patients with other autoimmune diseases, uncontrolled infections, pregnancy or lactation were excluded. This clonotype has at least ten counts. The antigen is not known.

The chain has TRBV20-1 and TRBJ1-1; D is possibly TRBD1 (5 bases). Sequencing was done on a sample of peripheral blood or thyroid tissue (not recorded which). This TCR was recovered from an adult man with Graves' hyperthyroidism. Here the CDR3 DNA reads TGCAGTGCTAGAGATTTGGGGGCTGAAGCTTTCTTT. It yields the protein CSARDLGAEAFF.